Shown below are 29 T cell receptor beta chains from a single sample sequenced in a study of blood T cell repertoires in COVID-19. Assay used: immunoSEQ multiplex PCR; TCRdb lists only in-frame clones, some missing. The sample holds roughly 82,000 clones, 90% seen once. Sequenced material: peripheral blood. All receptors derive from a woman aged 50 to 60 in a cohort sampled during active COVID-19.

The J gene is TRBJ1-3, the V gene TRBV29-1, with 7 bases lining up with TRBD1. This CDR3 has 14 residues. V lost 7 bases and J lost 3; bases outside the gene matches: 9. Germline assignment: CDR1 SQVTM and CDR2 ANQGSEA. CDR3: CSAATGQIGNTIYF. The CDR3 DNA reads as TGCAGCGCTGCGACAGGGCAGATTGGAAACACCATATATTTT.

The chain couples TRBV7-8 to TRBJ2-7; 14 bases agree with TRBD2. CDR1 is SGHVS and CDR2 is FQNEAQ in the germline V gene. The V gene end was trimmed by 4 bases and the J gene end by 5 bases; junction bases not matched to a gene: 7. There are 16 residues in the CDR3. In DNA, the CDR3 is TGTGCCAGCAGCTACGGACTAGCGGGAGGTATTAACGAGCAGTACTTC. Amino acids: CASSYGLAGGINEQYF.

The V gene is TRBV30, the J gene TRBJ2-5; D unclear. Germline V lookup: CDR1 GTSNPN, CDR2 SVGIG (reference sequence). Trimming stripped 0 bases from V and 1 base from J, with 6 bases between. The CDR3 contains 13 residues. This CDR3 reads CAWSVNFQETQYF. DNA for the CDR3: TGTGCCTGGAGTGTGAACTTCCAAGAGACCCAGTACTTC.

The rearrangement joins TRBV10-3 to TRBJ2-7; 8 bases are a match to TRBD2. V lost 11 bases to trimming and J lost 5 bases; unmatched junction nucleotides: 14. Germline V lookup: CDR1 ENHRY, CDR2 SYGVKD. The CDR3 has 14 residues. CDR3 sequence (DNA): TGTGCCTTGGGGGGTGGTAGCGGGGCGGACGAGCAGTACTTC. Protein sequence: CALGGGSGADEQYF.

This chain connects TRBV7-3 to TRBJ1-1; 7 nucleotides agree with TRBD1. V shed 5 bases and J 3 bases; nucleotides not matched to a gene: 3. CDR3 size: 13 residues. CDR1 SGHTA and CDR2 FQGTGA come from the germline V gene. The CDR3 DNA follows: TGTGCCAGCAGCCCTCAGGGGGACACTGAAGCTTTCTTT. It yields the protein CASSPQGDTEAFF.

The chain recombines TRBV15 with TRBJ2-1; 10 bases align to TRBD2. V lost 2 bases, J lost 7 bases, and 5 bases stayed unmatched. Germline lookup yields CDR1 LNHNV and CDR2 YYDKDF (reference sequence). There are 15 residues in the CDR3. DNA of the CDR3: TGTGCCACCAGCAGACTAGCGGGAGAGGGTAATGAGCAGTTCTTC. Its translation: CATSRLAGEGNEQFF.

The chain links TRBV27 to TRBJ1-5, with unresolved D. Trimming stripped 5 bases from V and 9 bases from J, with 14 bases between. Germline CDR1 MNHEY, CDR2 SMNVEV (reference sequence). The CDR3 consists of 13 residues. Here the CDR3 reads CASSPDSVRPQHF. The DNA of the CDR3 is TGTGCCAGCAGTCCCGACTCGGTTCGGCCCCAGCATTTT.

The V and J genes are TRBV10-2 and TRBJ2-7, with 10 bases aligning to TRBD1. This CDR3 comprises 14 residues. CDR1 and CDR2 from the germline V gene are WSHSY and SAAADI. Unmatched junction bases numbered 7, after V lost 6 bases and J lost 5 bases. The DNA for the CDR3 is TGCGCCAGCAGGATGGGACAGGGGAAAGACGAGCAGTACTTC. Amino acid sequence: CASRMGQGKDEQYF.

This sequence joins TRBV27 and TRBJ1-5; D is unresolved. V was pared by 3 bases and J by 5 bases, with 8 bases between. In germline, CDR1 is MNHEY, CDR2 SMNVEV (reference sequence). The CDR3 sequence is 13 residues long. CDR3 region: CASSFNYDQPQHF. DNA for the CDR3: TGTGCCAGCAGTTTCAACTACGATCAGCCCCAGCATTTT.

This clone appeared once. This chain connects TRBV5-4 to TRBJ1-2, with 8 bases aligning to TRBD1. Per the germline V gene, CDR1 is SGHNT and CDR2 is YYREEE (reference sequence). After removal of 2 bases from V and 2 bases from J, the junction contained 8 bases not matched to a gene. The CDR3 runs to 16 residues. CDR3 coding DNA: TGTGCCAGCAGCTTCGACAGGGGAAGGGGCAACTATGGCTACACCTTC. Its translation is CASSFDRGRGNYGYTF.

The V gene is TRBV19, the J gene TRBJ1-5, with a weak D call TRBD1 (6 bases). V lost 6 bases and J 5 bases, leaving 17 bases between the germline ends. Germline CDR1 reads LNHDA; CDR2 reads SQIVND (reference sequence). The CDR3 is 15 residues long. CDR3 residues: CASSPRQEADQPQHF. For the CDR3, the DNA is TGTGCCAGTAGCCCAAGACAGGAGGCCGATCAGCCCCAGCATTTT.

V usage is TRBV27 and J usage is TRBJ1-1; possible D gene TRBD1, 5 bases. Germline V gene data show CDR1 as MNHEY and CDR2 as SMNVEV (reference sequence). V dropped 2 bases and J dropped 5 bases, with 9 bases sitting between them. The CDR3 is made up of 13 amino acids. CDR3 coding DNA: TGTGCCAGCAGTTTAACAGGTCGGACTGAAGCTTTCTTT. Translated, it gives CASSLTGRTEAFF.

The gene calls are TRBV19 and TRBJ1-5; no firm D call. With 3 bases removed from V and 0 bases from J, the gap between germline ends came to 12 bases. Germline CDR1 LNHDA, CDR2 SQIVND (reference sequence). The CDR3 has 16 amino acids. CDR3 in amino acids: CASSIYGGHSNQPQHF. The CDR3 nucleotides read TGTGCCAGTAGTATCTATGGCGGGCATAGCAATCAGCCCCAGCATTTT.

V and J are TRBV5-1 and TRBJ2-7; 8 nucleotides match TRBD2. The V segment lost 1 base and the J segment 0 bases; nucleotides outside the gene matches: 6. CDR1 SGHRS and CDR2 YFSETQ come from the germline V gene. The CDR3 has 16 residues. This CDR3 is CASSLPERGSSYEQYF. The CDR3 nucleotides read TGCGCCAGCAGCTTGCCCGAGCGGGGGAGCTCCTACGAGCAGTACTTC. Based on the CDR3 plus reference TRBV5-1 and TRBJ2-7, the full variable domain is KAGVTQTPRYLIKTRGQQVTLSCSPISGHRSVSWYQQTPGQGLQFLFEYFSETQRNKGNFPGRFSGRQFSNSRSEMNVSTLELGDSALYLCASSLPERGSSYEQYFGPGTRLTVT.

V and J are TRBV15 and TRBJ2-1, with D maybe TRBD2 (7 bases). CDR1 LNHNV and CDR2 YYDKDF come from the germline V gene (reference sequence). This CDR3 has 15 amino acids. Trimming left V 0 bases short and J 5 bases short, with 11 bases between. This chain's CDR3 is CATSRERGGHNEQFF. CDR3 DNA: TGTGCCACCAGCAGAGAGAGGGGGGGGCACAATGAGCAGTTCTTC.

V usage is TRBV27 and J usage is TRBJ2-5; 9 bases align to TRBD2. Germline V gene lookup returns CDR1 MNHEY and CDR2 SMNVEV (reference sequence). V lost 4 bases and J lost 6; bases outside the gene matches: 12. CDR3 length: 16 residues. The CDR3, as DNA: TGTGCCAGCAGTTCCAATAGCGGGAGAAGGATGAAGACCCAGTACTTC. Translating it yields CASSSNSGRRMKTQYF.

The genes are TRBV5-1 and TRBJ2-7, with D hard to call. V was clipped by 0 bases and J by 4 bases, with 11 bases between them. The CDR3 totals 14 residues. Germline assignment: CDR1 SGHRS and CDR2 YFSETQ. CDR3 DNA sequence: TGCGCCAGCAGCTTGGCCGGTAGCAGTTACGAGCAGTACTTC. It yields the protein CASSLAGSSYEQYF.

The V gene is TRBV29-1, the J gene TRBJ1-4; 7 bases fit TRBD1. Germline assignment: CDR1 SQVTM and CDR2 ANQGSEA. CDR3 length equals 13 residues. V gave up 3 bases and J gave up 8 bases; unmatched junction bases: 6. The CDR3 coding sequence is TGCAGCGTTGAGGCAGGGGGAAGGGAAAAACTGTTTTTT. This sequence encodes CSVEAGGREKLFF.

This chain joins TRBV3-1 (or the pseudogene TRBV3-2) and TRBJ2-7; possible D gene TRBD2, 5 bases. The CDR3 is 13 residues long. CDR1 is LGHDT and CDR2 is YNNKEL in the germline V gene (reference sequence). Between the trimmed V and J ends, which lost 2 bases and 7 bases, there was a span of 12 bases. The CDR3 sequence is CASSQFAEEEQYF. For the CDR3, the DNA is TGTGCCAGCAGCCAATTTGCGGAGGAAGAGCAGTACTTC.

This clone occurred once. V and J are TRBV19 and TRBJ2-3; no definite D call. The CDR3 has 14 amino acids. Deletions cut 10 bases from V and 5 bases from J, with 19 bases between. Germline CDR1 and CDR2: LNHDA and SQIVND (reference sequence). The CDR3 DNA is TGTGCCATCTCAGCTGGCGGCGAGTTAGATACGCAGTATTTT. It encodes CAISAGGELDTQYF.

The chain combines TRBV10-1 with TRBJ1-1, with 7 bases identical to TRBD1. Germline loops: CDR1 WNHNN, CDR2 SYGVQD (reference sequence). The CDR3 is made up of 16 amino acids. V lost 6 bases and J lost 1; bases outside the gene matches: 11. The CDR3 spells CASSRDRETRNTEAFF. Here the CDR3 DNA reads TGCGCCAGCAGCCGGGACAGAGAGACGAGGAACACTGAAGCTTTCTTT.

The genes are TRBV18 and TRBJ2-7; TRBD2 might be the D (6 bases). Germline V CDR1 and CDR2: KGHSH, LQKENI. The CDR3 has 16 amino acids. Trimming removed 6 bases from V and 7 bases from J, with 25 bases in between. CDR3 protein: CASSPSRIAAAWEQYF. DNA of the CDR3: TGTGCCAGCTCCCCCTCCCGGATAGCGGCGGCTTGGGAGCAGTACTTC.

The genes are TRBV29-1 and TRBJ2-1, with 7 bases matching TRBD2. CDR1 is SQVTM and CDR2 is ANQGSEA in the germline V gene. V trimming: 7 bases; J trimming: 4 bases; junction bases outside the gene matches: 4. CDR3 length: 12 residues. The CDR3 DNA is TGCAGCGGGAGGGAGGGTTACAATGAGCAGTTCTTC. It codes for CSGREGYNEQFF.

This clone was seen just once. This chain connects TRBV5-1 to TRBJ1-2; D may be TRBD1 (6 bases). Germline V gives CDR1 SGHRS, CDR2 YFSETQ. The CDR3 sequence is 15 residues long. The germline V and J ends were trimmed by 0 bases and 4 bases, with 13 bases remaining between them. CDR3 residues: CASSLAGQIPYGYTF. The CDR3 coding sequence is TGCGCCAGCAGCTTGGCTGGACAGATCCCCTATGGCTACACCTTC.

CDR3 sequence (DNA): TGTGCCAGCAGCGCCTCAGGACTAGGTAGCACAGATACGCAGTATTTT. It specifies CASSASGLGSTDTQYF. This chain uses TRBV7-3 with TRBJ2-3; 7 bases map to TRBD2. Germline V CDR1 and CDR2: SGHTA, FQGTGA. The CDR3 length is 16 residues. The trim removed 5 bases at V and 0 bases at J, leaving 8 bases unmatched.

V gene TRBV7-3 combines with J gene TRBJ2-1; 10 bases are a match to TRBD2. Per the germline V gene, CDR1 is SGHTA and CDR2 is FQGTGA. There are 16 residues in the CDR3. V lost 5 bases and J lost 9; bases outside the gene matches: 13. The CDR3 protein is CASSPVAGGETGEQFF. CDR3 coding DNA: TGTGCCAGCAGCCCCGTAGCGGGAGGCGAGACGGGTGAGCAGTTCTTC.

This sequence joins TRBV28 and TRBJ2-5; 8 bases agree with TRBD1. The CDR3 consists of 15 residues. From germline, CDR1 is MDHEN and CDR2 SYDVKM. The trim removed 8 bases at V and 2 bases at J, leaving 10 bases unmatched. The CDR3 is CASPPRGQAQETQYF. In DNA form, the CDR3 reads TGTGCCAGCCCCCCCCGGGGACAGGCTCAAGAGACCCAGTACTTC.

The rearrangement uses TRBV7-9 and TRBJ2-7; D perhaps matches TRBD1 (5 bases). The germline V and J ends were trimmed by 4 bases and 6 bases, with 22 bases remaining between them. Germline V lookup: CDR1 SEHNR, CDR2 FQNEAQ (reference sequence). The CDR3 contains 16 residues. The CDR3 region is CASSSTLMTVAREQYF. CDR3 in DNA: TGTGCCAGCAGCTCAACATTAATGACAGTAGCTCGCGAGCAGTACTTC.

The V and J genes are TRBV20-1 and TRBJ2-3; no clear D gene. CDR1 is DFQATT and CDR2 is SNEGSKA in the germline V gene (reference sequence). Trimming shortened V by 3 bases and J by 3 bases, and 10 bases separated the two germline ends. This CDR3 is built from 13 residues. The CDR3 region is CSASGERTDTQYF. In DNA form, the CDR3 reads TGCAGTGCTAGTGGCGAGAGGACAGATACGCAGTATTTT.